These T cell receptor beta chains were read from a single sample in a study of OX40 agonist ivuxolimab in advanced cancers. Produced via immunoSEQ multiplex PCR; TCRdb's table is partial and in-frame only. The profile covers under 110,000 clones, with approximately 90% appearing a single time and 0.4% to 0.6% taken by the ten largest. The sequences come from CD4+ or CD8+ T cells sorted from blood, collected in a trial of the OX40 agonist ivuxolimab. The receptor set was obtained from an adult with an advanced solid tumor such as melanoma, head and neck, liver or kidney cancer. CDR3s include the opening cysteine and the closing phenylalanine or tryptophan. The D gene is left open where the match is weak. Rows may omit the clone size; those that give it use once, few, many or a size class.

d_call j_call v_call clone_size cdr3_aa cdr3_nt
TRBD1 TRBJ2-1 TRBV9 once CASSALGQGGNEQFF TGTGCCAGCAGCGCACTGGGACAGGGGGGTAATGAGCAGTTCTTC
- TRBJ2-1 TRBV30 - CAWSVRNEQFF TGTGCCTGGAGTGTACGGAATGAGCAGTTCTTC
TRBD1 TRBJ2-7 TRBV6-1 - CASRSRTGPYEQYF TGTGCCAGCAGATCTCGGACAGGACCCTACGAGCAGTACTTC
- TRBJ2-5 TRBV30 - CAWSLETQYF TGTGCCTGGAGTCTGGAGACCCAGTACTTC
- TRBJ2-7 TRBV18 - CASSPPGRNYEQYF TGTGCCAGCTCACCACCGGGACGGAACTACGAGCAGTACTTC
- TRBJ1-4 TRBV28 - CASSPPGGTNEKLFF TGTGCCAGCAGTCCCCCGGGGGGCACTAATGAAAAACTGTTTTTT
TRBD2 TRBJ2-1 TRBV9 once CASSVGSGGAFGFSYNEQFF TGTGCCAGCAGCGTAGGGAGCGGGGGGGCCTTTGGTTTTTCCTACAATGAGCAGTTCTTC
- TRBJ1-4 TRBV7-9 - CASSGPRGRGEKLFF TGTGCCAGCAGCGGACCTAGGGGAAGAGGGGAAAAACTGTTTTTT
TRBD2 TRBJ2-1 TRBV19 - CASHSGVGHNEQFF TGTGCCAGTCATAGCGGGGTTGGCCACAATGAGCAGTTCTTC
- TRBJ1-1 TRBV28 - CASSSKGSEAFF TGTGCCAGCAGTTCTAAGGGGTCTGAAGCTTTCTTT